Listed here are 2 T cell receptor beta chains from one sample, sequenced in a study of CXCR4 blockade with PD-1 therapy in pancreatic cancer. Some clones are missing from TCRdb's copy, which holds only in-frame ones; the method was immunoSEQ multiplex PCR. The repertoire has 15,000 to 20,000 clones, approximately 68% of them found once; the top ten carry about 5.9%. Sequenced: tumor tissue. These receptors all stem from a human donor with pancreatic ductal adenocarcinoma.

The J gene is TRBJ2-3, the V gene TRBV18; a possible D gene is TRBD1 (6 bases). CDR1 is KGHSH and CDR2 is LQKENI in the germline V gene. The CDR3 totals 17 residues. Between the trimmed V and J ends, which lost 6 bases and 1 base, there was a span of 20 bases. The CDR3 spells CASSREYGRGGTDTQYF. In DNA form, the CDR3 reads TGTGCCAGCTCCCGTGAGTATGGCAGGGGAGGCACAGATACGCAGTATTTT.

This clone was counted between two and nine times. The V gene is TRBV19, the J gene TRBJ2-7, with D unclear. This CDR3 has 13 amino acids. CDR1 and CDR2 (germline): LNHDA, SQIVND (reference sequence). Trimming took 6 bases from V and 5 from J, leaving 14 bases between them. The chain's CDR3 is CASRPAFIHEQYF. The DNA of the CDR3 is TGTGCCAGTAGGCCAGCTTTCATCCACGAGCAGTACTTC. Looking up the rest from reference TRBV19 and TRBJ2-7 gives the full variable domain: DGGITQSPKYLFRKEGQNVTLSCEQNLNHDAMYWYRQDPGQGLRLIYYSQIVNDFQKGDIAEGYSVSREKKESFPLTVTSAQKNPTAFYLCASRPAFIHEQYFGPGTRLTVT.